The entry below gives a single T cell receptor (beta chain) sequence along with its context. Antigen specificity is unknown. These data are taken from a study of CD8 T cells in ankylosing spondylitis. General study points: CD8+ by phenotype, disease-linked clones were relatively rare in peripheral blood. Ankylosing spondylitis blood appeared to carry a characteristic TCR beta motif of roughly eight highly homologous variants.

This CDR3 region has 17 residues. J was trimmed by 2 bases and V by 5 bases; bases with no gene match: 14. In germline, CDR1 is SGHTA, CDR2 FQGNSA. TCRdb fed the 5' RACE reads into MiXCR, producing one record per CDR3 protein. The sample has hundreds of thousands of distinct CDR3 sequences; approximately 12% are singletons. Sample: blood, either unsorted or a sorted T cell fraction (not recorded which). The rearrangement joins TRBV7-2 to TRBJ2-7; TRBD2 aligns across 8 bases. This TCR was sampled from a male donor with ankylosing spondylitis. The CDR3 protein is CASSHRVATSEPYEQYF. CDR3 nucleotides: TGTGCCAGCAGCCACCGAGTTGCGACTAGCGAACCCTACGAGCAGTACTTC.